A selection of T cell receptor beta chains follows, all from one sample in a study of shared clonotypes between healthy human individuals. This table comes from immunoSEQ multiplex PCR, and its TCRdb copy is limited to in-frame clones, with some not included. The sample contains some 2 million clones, about 94% of which appear only once. Source material: naive CD8+ T cells sorted from blood. These receptors were taken from a young man in good health. Both conserved end residues are part of each CDR3. A D gene is named only where the DNA matches it firmly. Rows may omit the clone size; those that give it use once, few, many or a size class.

TRBJ1-5,-,TRBV19,-,TGTGCCAGTAGTATAGGGGGGCTTCAGCCCCAGCATTTT,CASSIGGLQPQHF
TRBJ2-7,TRBD2,TRBV5-6,-,TGTGCCAGCAGCCCAACTAGCGGGGGGTTGTACGAGCAGTACTTC,CASSPTSGGLYEQYF
TRBJ2-7,TRBD2,TRBV29-1,-,TGCAGCGTTGAGGGGACTAGCGGGAGTAGAATCCACGAGCAGTACTTC,CSVEGTSGSRIHEQYF
TRBJ1-3,-,TRBV5-1,once,TGCGCCAGCAGCACGGACGGGTCTGGAAACACCATATATTTT,CASSTDGSGNTIYF
TRBJ2-1,TRBD1,TRBV27,-,TGTGCCAGCAGTTCCGCGCCCGGGACAGGGTTAAATGAGCAGTTCTTC,CASSSAPGTGLNEQFF
TRBJ1-4,-,TRBV27,-,TGTGCCAGCAGTTTATTGGCAAGCGAAAAACTGTTTTTT,CASSLLASEKLFF
TRBJ1-3,-,TRBV5-5,-,TGTGCCAGCAGCTCCGGGGCCACGGGTCCCTCTGGAAACACCATATATTTT,CASSSGATGPSGNTIYF
TRBJ2-3,-,TRBV9,once,TGTGCCAGCAGCGTAGAAGGGATCCACACAGATACGCAGTATTTT,CASSVEGIHTDTQYF
TRBJ2-7,-,TRBV9,-,TGTGCCAGCAGCGTGGGAACGATGGACTCCTACGAGCAGTACTTC,CASSVGTMDSYEQYF
TRBJ1-2,-,TRBV4-1,-,TGCGCCAGCAGCCCCGTGGGGGGGGACAACTATGGCTACACCTTC,CASSPVGGDNYGYTF
TRBJ2-7,-,TRBV9,-,TGTGCCAGCAGCCCCCGCCCCTCGACTTCCTACGAGCAGTACTTC,CASSPRPSTSYEQYF
TRBJ2-5,-,TRBV4-1,-,TGCGCCAGCAATTCTCCCGGGATCCAAGAGACCCAGTACTTC,CASNSPGIQETQYF
TRBJ2-7,TRBD1,TRBV5-1,-,TGCGCCAGCCAACAGGGGGCTGGCTCCTACGAGCAGTACTTC,CASQQGAGSYEQYF
TRBJ2-7,TRBD2,TRBV29-1,-,TGCAGCGTTGAAGGAGTGGCGGGGGATCCCTACGAGCAGTACTTC,CSVEGVAGDPYEQYF
TRBJ2-5,-,TRBV9,-,TGTGCCAGCAGCGTCGAGATAGGGCTAAACCAAGAGACCCAGTACTTC,CASSVEIGLNQETQYF
TRBJ2-3,-,TRBV5-1,-,TGCGCCAGCAGCCCGGAGGGCTATCCGACGGATACGCAGTATTTT,CASSPEGYPTDTQYF
TRBJ2-2,-,TRBV13,-,TGTGCCAGCAGCTTCCCGACGGGCCGAACTCCCGGGGAGCTGTTTTTT,CASSFPTGRTPGELFF
TRBJ2-7,-,TRBV10-3,-,TGTGCCATCTCCCCGGGAGATTACGAGCAGTACTTC,CAISPGDYEQYF
TRBJ2-1,TRBD1,TRBV6-6,-,TGTGCCAGCAGTTACCAGGGGGCTCCCTACAATGAGCAGTTCTTC,CASSYQGAPYNEQFF
TRBJ1-2,-,TRBV28,-,TGTGCCAGCAGTCCTCGAGGAGCCTATGGCTACACCTTC,CASSPRGAYGYTF
TRBJ2-3,-,TRBV5-6,-,TGTGCCAGCAGCTCCGACTTAACAGATACGCAGTATTTT,CASSSDLTDTQYF
TRBJ1-1,-,TRBV19,-,TGTGCCAGTAGCACCTCAGGGGTTACCTCCGAAGCTTTCTTT,CASSTSGVTSEAFF
TRBJ2-5,-,TRBV7-9,once,TGTGCCAGCAGCGCGGGGCTCCAAGAGACCCAGTACTTC,CASSAGLQETQYF
TRBJ2-7,-,TRBV27,-,TGTGCCAGCAGTTTCGGGACGGCCAGATACGAGCAGTACTTC,CASSFGTARYEQYF
TRBJ1-5,-,TRBV6-5,-,TGTGCCAGCAGTTTGTCCCAGATAAATCAGCCCCAGCATTTT,CASSLSQINQPQHF
TRBJ2-1,TRBD2,TRBV27,once,TGTGCCAGCAGTTTTGGCGGGGGGTACAATGAGCAGTTCTTC,CASSFGGGYNEQFF
TRBJ1-5,-,TRBV28,-,TGTGCCAGCAGTGTGGGGGCTCTAAGCAATCAGCCCCAGCATTTT,CASSVGALSNQPQHF
TRBJ2-5,-,TRBV14,once,TGTGCCAGCAGCCAAGATGGGCAGGCGTACCAAGAGACCCAGTACTTC,CASSQDGQAYQETQYF
TRBJ2-5,TRBD1,TRBV28,-,TGTGCCAGCAGATCCGGGACAGGGGCACTGAAGACCCAGTACTTC,CASRSGTGALKTQYF
TRBJ2-7,-,TRBV7-9,-,TGTGCCAGCAGCTCCGGAAAGGGGATTTCCTACGAGCAGTACTTC,CASSSGKGISYEQYF
TRBJ1-6,TRBD1,TRBV7-2,once,TGTGCCAGCAGCCCAACTCAGGGGGCCTCCTATAATTCACCCCTCCACTTT,CASSPTQGASYNSPLHF
TRBJ2-2,-,TRBV19,-,TGTGCCAGTAGTTACTTGAACACCGGGGAGCTGTTTTTT,CASSYLNTGELFF
TRBJ1-1,-,TRBV5-4,-,TGTGCCAGCAGCTTTACTGGGGGGAACACTGAAGCTTTCTTT,CASSFTGGNTEAFF
TRBJ1-1,-,TRBV15,-,TGTGCCACCAGCAGAGGCACAGAAGGTCTGGGCACTGAAGCTTTCTTT,CATSRGTEGLGTEAFF
TRBJ1-6,-,TRBV4-1,-,TGCGCCAGCAGCCACCATGGCGGCCTTTCACCCCTCCACTTT,CASSHHGGLSPLHF
TRBJ2-5,TRBD2,TRBV28,once,TGTGCCAGCAGGGGACTAGCGTTCGAGACCCAGTACTTC,CASRGLAFETQYF
TRBJ2-1,-,TRBV27,-,TGTGCCAGCAGTTTATTGGGAGGTGCCTACAATGAGCAGTTCTTC,CASSLLGGAYNEQFF
TRBJ2-2,-,TRBV4-1,-,TGCGCCAGCAGCCTTCCAGGGGGGGTGGACACCGGGGAGCTGTTTTTT,CASSLPGGVDTGELFF
TRBJ2-7,-,TRBV19,-,TGTGCCAGTAGTCTCCCAGGGGAGGGATCCTACGAGCAGTACTTC,CASSLPGEGSYEQYF
TRBJ2-7,TRBD2,TRBV5-6,-,TGTGCCAGCAGTCTTGCAGGGGCGGGTCTAGCGGGAGACTACGAGCAGTACTTC,CASSLAGAGLAGDYEQYF
TRBJ2-7,-,TRBV11-3,-,TGTGCCAGCAGCTTAGATCTGGGGCACTTCCACGAGCAGTACTTC,CASSLDLGHFHEQYF
TRBJ1-1,-,TRBV4-3,-,TGCGCCAGCAGCCAAGATACGGCGGCGGCGAACACTGAAGCTTTCTTT,CASSQDTAAANTEAFF
TRBJ2-7,TRBD2,TRBV27,-,TGTGCCAGCAGTCTGGGGGGGGGAGTAGAGCAGTACTTC,CASSLGGGVEQYF